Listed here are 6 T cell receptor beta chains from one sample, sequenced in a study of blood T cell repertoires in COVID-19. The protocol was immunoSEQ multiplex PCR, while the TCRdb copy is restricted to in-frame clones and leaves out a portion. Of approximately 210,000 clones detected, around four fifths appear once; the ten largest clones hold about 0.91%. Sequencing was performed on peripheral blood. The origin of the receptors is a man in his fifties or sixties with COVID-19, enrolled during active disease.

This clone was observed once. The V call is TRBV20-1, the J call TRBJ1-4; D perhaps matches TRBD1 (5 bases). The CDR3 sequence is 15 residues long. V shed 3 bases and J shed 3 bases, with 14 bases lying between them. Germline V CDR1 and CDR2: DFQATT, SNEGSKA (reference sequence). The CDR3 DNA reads TGCAGTGCTAGTGGGCACGAAGGGGCTAATGAAAAACTGTTTTTT. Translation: CSASGHEGANEKLFF.

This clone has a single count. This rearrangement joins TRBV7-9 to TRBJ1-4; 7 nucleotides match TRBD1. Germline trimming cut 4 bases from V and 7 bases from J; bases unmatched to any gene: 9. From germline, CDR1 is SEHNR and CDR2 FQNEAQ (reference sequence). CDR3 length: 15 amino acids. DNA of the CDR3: TGTGCCAGCAGCTGGGGACAGATCGGAGGTGAAAAACTGTTTTTT. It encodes CASSWGQIGGEKLFF.

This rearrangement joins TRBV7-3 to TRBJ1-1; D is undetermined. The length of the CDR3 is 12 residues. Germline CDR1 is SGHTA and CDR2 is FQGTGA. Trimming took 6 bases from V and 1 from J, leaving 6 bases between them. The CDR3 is CASSSRNTEAFF. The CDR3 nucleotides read TGTGCCAGCAGTTCGAGGAACACTGAAGCTTTCTTT.

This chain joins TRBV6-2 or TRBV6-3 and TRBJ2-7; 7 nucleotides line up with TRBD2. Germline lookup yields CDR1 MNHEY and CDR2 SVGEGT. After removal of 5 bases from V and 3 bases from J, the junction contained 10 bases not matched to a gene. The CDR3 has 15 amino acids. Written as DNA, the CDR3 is TGTGCCAGCAGTCCCTGGCGGGAGTCTGACTACGAGCAGTACTTC. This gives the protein CASSPWRESDYEQYF.

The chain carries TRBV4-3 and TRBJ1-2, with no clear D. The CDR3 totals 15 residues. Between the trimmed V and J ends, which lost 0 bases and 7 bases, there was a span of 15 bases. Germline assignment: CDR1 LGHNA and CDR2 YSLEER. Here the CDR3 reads CASSQDTVLLGGYTF. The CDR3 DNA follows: TGCGCCAGCAGCCAAGATACGGTCCTGCTCGGTGGCTACACCTTC.

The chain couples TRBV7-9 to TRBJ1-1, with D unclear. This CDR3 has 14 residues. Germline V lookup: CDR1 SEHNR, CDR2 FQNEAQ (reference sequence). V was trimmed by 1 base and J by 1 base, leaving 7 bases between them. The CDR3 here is CASSLEAGNTEAFF. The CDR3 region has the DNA TGTGCCAGCAGCTTAGAGGCAGGGAACACTGAAGCTTTCTTT.